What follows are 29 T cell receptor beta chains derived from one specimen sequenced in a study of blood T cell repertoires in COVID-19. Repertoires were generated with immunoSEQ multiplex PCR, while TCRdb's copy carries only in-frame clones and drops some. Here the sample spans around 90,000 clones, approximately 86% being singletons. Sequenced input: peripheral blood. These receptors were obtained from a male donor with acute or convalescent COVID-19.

The CDR3 DNA sequence: TGTGCCAGCAGCTCCGACAGGGTGACTGAAGCTTTCTTT. Protein: CASSSDRVTEAFF. This chain joins TRBV7-2 and TRBJ1-1; 7 nucleotides line up with TRBD1. This CDR3 has 13 residues. V dropped 4 bases and J dropped 5; count of bases not matched to a gene: 4. Germline V lookup: CDR1 SGHTA, CDR2 FQGNSA.

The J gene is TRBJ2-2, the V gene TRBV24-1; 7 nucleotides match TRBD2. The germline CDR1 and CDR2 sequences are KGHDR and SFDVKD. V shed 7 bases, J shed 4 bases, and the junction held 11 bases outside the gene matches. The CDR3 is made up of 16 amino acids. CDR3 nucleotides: TGTGCCACCAGGGGGGAGGGCCTAATCGGCACCGGGGAGCTGTTTTTT. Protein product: CATRGEGLIGTGELFF.

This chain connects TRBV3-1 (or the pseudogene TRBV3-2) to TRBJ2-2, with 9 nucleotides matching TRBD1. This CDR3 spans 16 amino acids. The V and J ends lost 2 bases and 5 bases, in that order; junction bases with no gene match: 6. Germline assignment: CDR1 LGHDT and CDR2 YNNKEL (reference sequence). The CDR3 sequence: CASSQKGTGRTGELFF. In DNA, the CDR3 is TGTGCCAGCAGCCAAAAGGGGACAGGGAGGACCGGGGAGCTGTTTTTT.

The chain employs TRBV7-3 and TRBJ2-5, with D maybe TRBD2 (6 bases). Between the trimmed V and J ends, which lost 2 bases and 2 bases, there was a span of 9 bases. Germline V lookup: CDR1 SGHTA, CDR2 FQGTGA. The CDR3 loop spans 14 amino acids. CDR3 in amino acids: CASSLSGGQETQYF. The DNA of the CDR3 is TGTGCCAGCAGCTTATCTGGGGGGCAAGAGACCCAGTACTTC.

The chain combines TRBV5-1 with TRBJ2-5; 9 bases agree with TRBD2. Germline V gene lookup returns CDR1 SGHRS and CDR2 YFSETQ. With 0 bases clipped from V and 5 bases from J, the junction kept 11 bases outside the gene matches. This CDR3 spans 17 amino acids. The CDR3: CASSLEGAGGPSETQYF. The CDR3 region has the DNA TGCGCCAGCAGCTTGGAAGGAGCGGGGGGACCGTCGGAGACCCAGTACTTC.

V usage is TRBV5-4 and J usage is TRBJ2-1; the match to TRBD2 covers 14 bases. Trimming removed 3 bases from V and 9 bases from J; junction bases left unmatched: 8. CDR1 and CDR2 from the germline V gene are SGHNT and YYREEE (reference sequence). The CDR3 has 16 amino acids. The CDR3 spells CASSSGLAGVGFEQFF. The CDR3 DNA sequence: TGTGCCAGCAGCTCGGGACTAGCGGGGGTCGGTTTTGAGCAGTTCTTC.

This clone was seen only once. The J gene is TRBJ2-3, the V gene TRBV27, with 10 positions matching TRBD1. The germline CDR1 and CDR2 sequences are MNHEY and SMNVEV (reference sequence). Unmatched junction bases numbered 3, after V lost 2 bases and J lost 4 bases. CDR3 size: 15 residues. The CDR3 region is CASSLDRGRADTQYF. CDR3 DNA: TGTGCCAGCAGTTTAGACAGGGGGCGCGCAGATACGCAGTATTTT.

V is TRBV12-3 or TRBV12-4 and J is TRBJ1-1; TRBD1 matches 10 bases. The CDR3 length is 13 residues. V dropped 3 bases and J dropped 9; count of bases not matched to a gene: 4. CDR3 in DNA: TGTGCCAGCAGTTTCGGGACAGGGGCGAAAGCTTTCTTT. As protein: CASSFGTGAKAFF.

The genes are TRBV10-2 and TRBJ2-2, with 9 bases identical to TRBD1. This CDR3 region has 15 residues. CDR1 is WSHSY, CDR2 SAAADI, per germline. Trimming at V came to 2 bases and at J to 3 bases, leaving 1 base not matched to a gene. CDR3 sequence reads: CASSETGGDTGELFF. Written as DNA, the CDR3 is TGCGCCAGCAGTGAGACAGGGGGCGACACCGGGGAGCTGTTTTTT.

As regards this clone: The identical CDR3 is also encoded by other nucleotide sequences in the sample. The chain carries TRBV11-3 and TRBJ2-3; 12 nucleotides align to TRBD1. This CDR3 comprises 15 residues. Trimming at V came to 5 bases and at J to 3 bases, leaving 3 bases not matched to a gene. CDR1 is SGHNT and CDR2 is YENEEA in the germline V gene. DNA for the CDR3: TGTGCCAGCAGCCGGGGACAGGGGGCGACAGATACGCAGTATTTT. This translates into CASSRGQGATDTQYF. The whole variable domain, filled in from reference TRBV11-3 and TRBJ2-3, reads EAGVVQSPRYKIIEKKQPVAFWCNPISGHNTLYWYLQNLGQGPELLIRYENEEAVDDSQLPKDRFSAERLKGVDSTLKIQPAELGDSAVYLCASSRGQGATDTQYFGPGTRLTVL.

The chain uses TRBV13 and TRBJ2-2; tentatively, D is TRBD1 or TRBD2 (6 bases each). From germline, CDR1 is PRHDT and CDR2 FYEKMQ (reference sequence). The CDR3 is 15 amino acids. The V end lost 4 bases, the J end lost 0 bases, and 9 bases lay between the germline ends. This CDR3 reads CASSSGEANTGELFF. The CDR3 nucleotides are TGTGCCAGCAGCTCAGGGGAGGCGAACACCGGGGAGCTGTTTTTT.

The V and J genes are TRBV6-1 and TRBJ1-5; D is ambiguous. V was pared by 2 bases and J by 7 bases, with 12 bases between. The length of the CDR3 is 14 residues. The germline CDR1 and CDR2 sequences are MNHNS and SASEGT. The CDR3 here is CASSEYMARQPQHF. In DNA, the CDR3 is TGTGCCAGCAGTGAATACATGGCTAGGCAGCCCCAGCATTTT.

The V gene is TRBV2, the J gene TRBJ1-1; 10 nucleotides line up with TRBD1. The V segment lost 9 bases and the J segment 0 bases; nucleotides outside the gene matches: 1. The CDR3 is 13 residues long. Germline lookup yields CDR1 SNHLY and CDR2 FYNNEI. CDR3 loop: CARGTGVNTEAFF. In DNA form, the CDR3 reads TGTGCCAGGGGGACAGGGGTGAACACTGAAGCTTTCTTT.

CDR3 sequence reads: CSVVGGSGGYTF. In nucleotides, the CDR3 is TGCAGCGTTGTGGGGGGATCTGGTGGCTACACCTTC. The J gene is TRBJ1-2, the V gene TRBV29-1; possibly TRBD1 for D (5 bases). CDR3 length: 12 residues. V lost 4 bases to trimming and J lost 7 bases, with 13 bases between them. Per the germline V gene, CDR1 is SQVTM and CDR2 is ANQGSEA.

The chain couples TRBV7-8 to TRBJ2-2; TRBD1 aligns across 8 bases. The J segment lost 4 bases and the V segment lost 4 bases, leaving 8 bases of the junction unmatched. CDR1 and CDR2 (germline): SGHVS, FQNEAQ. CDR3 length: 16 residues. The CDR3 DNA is TGTGCCAGCAGCTCCCTGGACAGGGATAGCACCGGGGAGCTGTTTTTT. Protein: CASSSLDRDSTGELFF.

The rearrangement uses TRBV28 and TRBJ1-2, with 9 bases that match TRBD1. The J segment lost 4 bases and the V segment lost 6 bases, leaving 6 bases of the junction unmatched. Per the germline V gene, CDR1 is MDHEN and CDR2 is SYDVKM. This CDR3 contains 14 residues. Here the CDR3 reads CASSPQGASYGYTF. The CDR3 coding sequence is TGTGCCAGCAGCCCACAGGGGGCGAGCTATGGCTACACCTTC.

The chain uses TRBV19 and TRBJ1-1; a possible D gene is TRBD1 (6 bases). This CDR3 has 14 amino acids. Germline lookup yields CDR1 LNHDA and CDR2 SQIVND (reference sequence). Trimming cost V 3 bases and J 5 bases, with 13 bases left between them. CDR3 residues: CASSMARGGTEAFF. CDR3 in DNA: TGTGCCAGTAGTATGGCGAGGGGGGGGACTGAAGCTTTCTTT.

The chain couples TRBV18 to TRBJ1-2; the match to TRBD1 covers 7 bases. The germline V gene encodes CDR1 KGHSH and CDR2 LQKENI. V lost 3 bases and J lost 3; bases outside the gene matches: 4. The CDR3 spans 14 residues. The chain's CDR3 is CASSPQGGDYGYTF. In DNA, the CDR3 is TGTGCCAGCTCACCGCAGGGGGGTGACTATGGCTACACCTTC.

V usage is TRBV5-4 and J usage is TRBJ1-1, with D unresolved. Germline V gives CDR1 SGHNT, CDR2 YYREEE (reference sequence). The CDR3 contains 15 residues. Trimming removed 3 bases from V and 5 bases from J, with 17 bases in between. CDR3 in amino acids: CASSSGEGRKTEAFF. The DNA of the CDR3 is TGTGCCAGCAGCTCGGGTGAGGGCAGGAAGACTGAAGCTTTCTTT.

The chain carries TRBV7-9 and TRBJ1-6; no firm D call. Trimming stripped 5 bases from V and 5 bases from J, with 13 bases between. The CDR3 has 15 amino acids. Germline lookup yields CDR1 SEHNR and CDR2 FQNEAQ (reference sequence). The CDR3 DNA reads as TGTGCCAGCAGCCGGATCGTGGGAGATAATTCACCCCTCCACTTT. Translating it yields CASSRIVGDNSPLHF.

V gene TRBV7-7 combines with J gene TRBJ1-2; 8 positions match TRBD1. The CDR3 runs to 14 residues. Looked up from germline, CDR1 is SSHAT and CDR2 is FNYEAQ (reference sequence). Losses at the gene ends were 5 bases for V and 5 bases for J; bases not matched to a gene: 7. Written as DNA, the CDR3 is TGTGCCAGCAGCACGACAGGGGTTCGATATGGCTACACCTTC. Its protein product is CASSTTGVRYGYTF.

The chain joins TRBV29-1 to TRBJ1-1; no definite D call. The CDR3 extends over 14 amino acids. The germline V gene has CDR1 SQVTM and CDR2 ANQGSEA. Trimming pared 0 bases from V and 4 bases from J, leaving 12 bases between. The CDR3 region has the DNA TGCAGCGTTGAAGAAGGTCCGGGAGGCACTGAAGCTTTCTTT. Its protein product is CSVEEGPGGTEAFF.

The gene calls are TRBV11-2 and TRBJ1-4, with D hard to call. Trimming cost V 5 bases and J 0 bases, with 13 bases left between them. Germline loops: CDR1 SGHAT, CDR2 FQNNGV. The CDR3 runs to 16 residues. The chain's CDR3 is CASSLRMKPTNEKLFF. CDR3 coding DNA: TGTGCCAGCAGCCTCAGGATGAAACCAACTAATGAAAAACTGTTTTTT.

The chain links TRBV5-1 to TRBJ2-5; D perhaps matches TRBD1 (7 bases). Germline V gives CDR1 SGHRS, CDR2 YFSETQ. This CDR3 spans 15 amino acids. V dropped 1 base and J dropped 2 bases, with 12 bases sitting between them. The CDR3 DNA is TGCGCCAGCAGCTTGATTTCAGGGGGGCAAGAGACCCAGTACTTC. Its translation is CASSLISGGQETQYF.

CDR3 region: CASSLAGPRETQYF. CDR3 nucleotides: TGTGCCAGCAGTTTAGCGGGGCCACGAGAGACCCAGTACTTC. The genes are TRBV3-1 (or the pseudogene TRBV3-2) and TRBJ2-5; TRBD2 aligns across 8 bases. The CDR3 covers 14 residues. Germline V gene data show CDR1 as LGHDT and CDR2 as YNNKEL (reference sequence). V gave up 6 bases and J gave up 4 bases; unmatched junction bases: 7.

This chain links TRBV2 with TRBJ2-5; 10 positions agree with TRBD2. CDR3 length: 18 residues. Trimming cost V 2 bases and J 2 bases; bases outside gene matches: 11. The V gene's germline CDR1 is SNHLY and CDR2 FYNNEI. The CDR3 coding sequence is TGTGCCAGCAGTGAAATTGGGCTAGCGGGGGCCGATCAAGAGACCCAGTACTTC. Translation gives CASSEIGLAGADQETQYF.

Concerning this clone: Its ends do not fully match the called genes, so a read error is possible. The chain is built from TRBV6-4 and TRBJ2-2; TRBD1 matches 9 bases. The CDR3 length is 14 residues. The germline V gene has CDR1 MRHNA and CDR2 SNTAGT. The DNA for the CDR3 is TGTGCCAGCAGTGTGGACAGGGGTACCGGGGGGCTGTTTTTT. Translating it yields CASSVDRGTGGLFF.

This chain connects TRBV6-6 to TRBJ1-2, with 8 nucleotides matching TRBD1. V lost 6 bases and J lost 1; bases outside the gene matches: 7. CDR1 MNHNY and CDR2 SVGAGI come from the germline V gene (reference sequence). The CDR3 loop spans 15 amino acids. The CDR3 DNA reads TGTGCCAGCAGGAACAGGGGGGAATTTAACTATGGCTACACCTTC. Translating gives CASRNRGEFNYGYTF.

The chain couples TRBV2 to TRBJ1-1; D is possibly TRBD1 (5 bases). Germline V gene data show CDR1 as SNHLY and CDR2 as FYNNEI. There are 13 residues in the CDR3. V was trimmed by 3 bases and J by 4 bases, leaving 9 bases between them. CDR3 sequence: CASSDTGGTEAFF. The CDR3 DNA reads TGTGCCAGCAGTGATACCGGGGGCACTGAAGCTTTCTTT.